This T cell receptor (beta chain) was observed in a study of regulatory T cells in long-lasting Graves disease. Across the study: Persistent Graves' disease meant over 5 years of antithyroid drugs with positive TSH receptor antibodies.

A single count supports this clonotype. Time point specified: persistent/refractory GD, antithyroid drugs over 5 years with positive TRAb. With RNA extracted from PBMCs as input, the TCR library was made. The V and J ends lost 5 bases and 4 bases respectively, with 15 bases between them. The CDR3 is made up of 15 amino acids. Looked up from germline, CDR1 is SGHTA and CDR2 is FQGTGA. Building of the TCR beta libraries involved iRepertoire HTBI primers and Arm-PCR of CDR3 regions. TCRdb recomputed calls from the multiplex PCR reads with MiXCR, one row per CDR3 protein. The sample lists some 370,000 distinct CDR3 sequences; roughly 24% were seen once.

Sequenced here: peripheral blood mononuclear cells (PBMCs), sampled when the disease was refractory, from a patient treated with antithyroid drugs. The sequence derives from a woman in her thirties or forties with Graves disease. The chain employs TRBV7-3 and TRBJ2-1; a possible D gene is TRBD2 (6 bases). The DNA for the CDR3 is TGTGCCAGCAGCCCTCGGAGGGCCTTTTACAATGAGCAGTTCTTC. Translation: CASSPRRAFYNEQFF.